This passage covers 25 T cell receptor beta chains from one sample sequenced in a study of blood T cell repertoires in COVID-19. The assay was immunoSEQ multiplex PCR, and TCRdb's table has in-frame clones only and misses some. This table has a few hundred thousand clones, 80% to 90% appearing once. The sequencing sample was made of PBMCs or T cells enriched from blood (not recorded which). These receptors were collected from a woman younger than 35 who had recovered from COVID-19.

This rearrangement joins TRBV4-1 to TRBJ1-5; TRBD1 aligns across 10 bases. The CDR3 runs 16 residues. Germline V CDR1 and CDR2: MGHRA, YSYEKL. The J segment lost 7 bases and the V segment lost 3 bases, leaving 9 bases of the junction unmatched. The DNA of the CDR3 is TGCGCCAGCAGCCACCCCGGGACAGGGGATGGACAGCCCCAGCATTTT. Protein product: CASSHPGTGDGQPQHF.

The chain employs TRBV10-3 and TRBJ2-7, with 10 bases identical to TRBD2. CDR1 is ENHRY, CDR2 SYGVKD, per germline. The CDR3 contains 15 residues. V gave up 4 bases and J gave up 0 bases; unmatched junction bases: 3. The CDR3 sequence is CAISGSGGHSYEQYF. As DNA, the CDR3 is TGTGCCATCAGTGGTAGCGGGGGGCACTCCTACGAGCAGTACTTC.

The chain carries TRBV28 and TRBJ1-2; 11 positions agree with TRBD1. Germline CDR1 is MDHEN and CDR2 is SYDVKM. Losses at the gene ends were 3 bases for V and 8 bases for J; bases not matched to a gene: 8. The CDR3 covers 15 residues. In DNA, the CDR3 is TGTGCCAGCAGTTTGCCCGGGACAGGGGGTGGAGGCTACACCTTC. Amino acid sequence: CASSLPGTGGGGYTF.

This CDR3 reads CASSLRTGDRKLFF. CDR3 DNA sequence: TGTGCCAGCAGTTTACGGACAGGAGATCGAAAACTGTTTTTT. The V and J genes are TRBV28 and TRBJ1-4; 7 positions match TRBD1. J gave up 10 bases and V 2 bases, and 7 bases lay outside the gene matches. The CDR3 covers 14 residues. Germline values: CDR1 MDHEN, CDR2 SYDVKM.

This chain links TRBV5-1 with TRBJ1-3; D is uncertain. V was clipped by 0 bases and J by 2 bases, with 9 bases between them. The CDR3 covers 15 residues. In germline, CDR1 is SGHRS, CDR2 YFSETQ. The CDR3 DNA reads TGCGCCAGCAGCTTGGGTGGCGGCGCTGGAAACACCATATATTTT. Encoded protein: CASSLGGGAGNTIYF.

This clone was seen only a few times. Within the sample, other DNA sequences also encode this same CDR3. This CDR3 reads CASTGLTGNTIYF. CDR3 nucleotide sequence: TGTGCCAGTACAGGGTTGACTGGAAACACCATATATTTT. The V and J genes are TRBV6-5 and TRBJ1-3; D may be TRBD1 (6 bases). Germline V gene lookup returns CDR1 MNHEY and CDR2 SVGAGI. The length of the CDR3 is 13 residues. The V and J ends lost 9 bases and 2 bases respectively, with 11 bases between them.

The rearrangement uses TRBV19 and TRBJ1-5; 9 positions agree with TRBD1. The junction had 2 bases not matched to a gene; V was cut back by 4 bases and J by 4 bases. The CDR3 totals 14 residues. Germline CDR1 reads LNHDA; CDR2 reads SQIVND (reference sequence). CDR3 region: CASSRDRVNQPQHF. The DNA for the CDR3 is TGTGCCAGTAGTAGGGACAGGGTAAATCAGCCCCAGCATTTT.

CDR3 nucleotides: TGCGCCAGCAGCTTGCCAGGGTATGACACCGGGGAGCTGTTTTTT. Translation gives CASSLPGYDTGELFF. The chain employs TRBV5-1 and TRBJ2-2; D possibly corresponds to TRBD1 (5 bases). CDR1 and CDR2 (germline): SGHRS, YFSETQ. The CDR3 has 15 amino acids. Trimming took 1 base from V and 3 from J, leaving 10 bases between them.

The CDR3 region is CAARGGVYGYTF. CDR3 nucleotides: TGTGCCGCGAGGGGGGGTGTCTATGGCTACACCTTC. V is TRBV28 and J is TRBJ1-2, with a possible D match to TRBD1 (6 bases). Trimming took off 11 bases at V and 4 bases at J, with 14 bases between the two ends. The CDR3 spans 12 residues. Germline V CDR1 and CDR2: MDHEN, SYDVKM.

This chain links TRBV6-1 with TRBJ1-6; 8 bases line up with TRBD1. The CDR3 covers 15 residues. Looked up from germline, CDR1 is MNHNS and CDR2 is SASEGT. J lost 6 bases, V lost 3 bases, and 4 bases had no gene match. CDR3 in DNA: TGTGCCAGCAGTGAGAGAGACAGGGGTAATTCACCCCTCCACTTT. The encoded protein is CASSERDRGNSPLHF.

The chain links TRBV7-9 to TRBJ1-6; D possibly corresponds to TRBD1 (6 bases). Trimming left V 3 bases short and J 8 bases short, with 11 bases between. The germline V gene encodes CDR1 SEHNR and CDR2 FQNEAQ (reference sequence). The CDR3 loop spans 14 amino acids. The CDR3 bases are TGTGCCAGCAGCTTGGAACAGGGATATTCACCCCTCCACTTT. Residues: CASSLEQGYSPLHF.

The gene calls are TRBV27 and TRBJ2-1; 8 bases fit TRBD2. The germline gives CDR1 MNHEY, CDR2 SMNVEV (reference sequence). The length of the CDR3 is 12 residues. Trimming took 8 bases from V and 14 from J; bases not matched to a gene: 11. The CDR3 loop is CASSAGGEGEFF. The CDR3 coding sequence is TGTGCCAGCTCCGCGGGGGGCGAGGGGGAGTTCTTC.

This clone came up once. V and J are TRBV4-1 and TRBJ2-1; a weak D match, TRBD2 (6 bases). The CDR3 is made up of 12 amino acids. V dropped 4 bases and J dropped 7 bases, with 8 bases sitting between them. The germline V gene has CDR1 MGHRA and CDR2 YSYEKL. The CDR3 here is CASSLGGNEQFF. CDR3 nucleotides: TGCGCCAGCAGCCTTGGGGGGAATGAGCAGTTCTTC.

The CDR3 region is CSVDTGQYTEAFF. In DNA, the CDR3 is TGCAGCGTTGATACGGGACAATACACTGAAGCTTTCTTT. V gene TRBV29-1 combines with J gene TRBJ1-1; D perhaps matches TRBD1 (6 bases). The V end was cut by 3 bases, the J end by 3 bases, with 11 bases between. Germline lookup yields CDR1 SQVTM and CDR2 ANQGSEA. The length of the CDR3 is 13 residues. The complete variable domain, with remaining parts taken from reference TRBV29-1 and TRBJ1-1, reads SAVISQKPSRDICQRGTSLTIQCQVDSQVTMMFWYRQQPGQSLTLIATANQGSEATYESGFVIDKFPISRPNLTFSTLTVSNMSPEDSSIYLCSVDTGQYTEAFFGQGTRLTVV.

With respect to this clone: Compared with germline, one end of the junction differs, possibly owing to a read error. This chain joins TRBV20-1 and TRBJ1-1, with a tentative D call TRBD1 (5 bases). Germline CDR1 reads DFQATT; CDR2 reads SNEGSKA (reference sequence). The CDR3 runs 13 residues. CDR3 nucleotide sequence: TGCAGTGCTAGTTATTCAGGGAACGCTGAAGCTTTCTTT. Residues: CSASYSGNAEAFF.

This clone was observed once. V is TRBV4-1 and J is TRBJ2-1; D may be TRBD2 (6 bases). The germline V gene has CDR1 MGHRA and CDR2 YSYEKL. The CDR3 has 15 amino acids. Between the trimmed V and J ends, which lost 1 base and 5 bases, there was a span of 12 bases. CDR3 in amino acids: CASSQVLLADNEQFF. Here the CDR3 DNA reads TGCGCCAGCAGCCAAGTCCTTTTAGCGGACAATGAGCAGTTCTTC.

The genes are TRBV5-1 and TRBJ2-7; TRBD1 matches 7 bases. This CDR3 comprises 16 residues. The germline gives CDR1 SGHRS, CDR2 YFSETQ. Germline trimming cut 1 base from V and 4 bases from J; bases unmatched to any gene: 11. The CDR3 nucleotides read TGCGCCAGCAGCTTGATGACAGGGTCAAAGAGTTACGAGCAGTACTTC. Translation: CASSLMTGSKSYEQYF.

The chain employs TRBV25-1 and TRBJ1-5; possible D gene TRBD1, 5 bases. V was cut by 5 bases and J by 5 bases, with 10 bases left in between. Germline V gene sequence: CDR1 MGHDK, CDR2 SYGVNS. This CDR3 is 13 amino acids long. The CDR3 DNA sequence: TGTGCCAGCAGTCCGGACAACGATCAGCCCCAGCATTTT. It specifies CASSPDNDQPQHF.

This clone was seen a single time. This chain uses TRBV19 with TRBJ2-1; TRBD2 might be the D (6 bases). Trimming took off 9 bases at V and 1 base at J, with 10 bases between the two ends. This CDR3 region has 13 residues. Germline V CDR1 and CDR2: LNHDA, SQIVND (reference sequence). Here the CDR3 DNA reads TGTGCCAGCCGACTAGAATCCTACAATGAGCAGTTCTTC. Its translation: CASRLESYNEQFF.

The genes are TRBV19 and TRBJ2-5, with 14 bases matching TRBD2. CDR3 length: 16 amino acids. Trimming cost V 2 bases and J 3 bases; bases outside gene matches: 2. Per germline, CDR1 LNHDA and CDR2 SQIVND (reference sequence). The CDR3 DNA sequence: TGTGCCAGTAGTATAAGGGGACTAGCGGGGGAAGAGACCCAGTACTTC. Protein product: CASSIRGLAGEETQYF.

In regard to this clone: Relative to the germline gene, one junction end is altered; a read error may explain this. The chain combines TRBV7-3 with TRBJ2-1, with D uncertain. The CDR3 runs 11 residues. CDR1 is SGHTA, CDR2 FQGTGA, per germline. The CDR3 bases are TGTGCCAGCAGCTCCAACAATGAGCAGTTCTTC. Its protein is CASSSNNEQFF.

V usage is TRBV19 and J usage is TRBJ2-5, with a weak D call TRBD1 (5 bases). Between the trimmed V and J ends, which lost 3 bases and 3 bases, there was a span of 11 bases. Germline-derived CDR1 and CDR2 are LNHDA and SQIVND (reference sequence). The CDR3 is 14 residues long. Written as DNA, the CDR3 is TGTGCCAGTAGTATCTTAGGGGCCGAAGAGACCCAGTACTTC. Translated, it gives CASSILGAEETQYF.

The chain carries TRBV14 and TRBJ1-1; TRBD1 might be the D (5 bases). Germline V gene sequence: CDR1 SGHDN, CDR2 FVKESK. The CDR3 covers 17 residues. V was clipped by 0 bases and J by 5 bases, with 19 bases between them. CDR3 sequence: CASSQDLGGMELTEAFF. CDR3 sequence (DNA): TGTGCCAGCAGCCAAGATTTGGGGGGAATGGAGTTGACTGAAGCTTTCTTT.

CDR3 DNA: TGTGCCAGCAGCTCGGGACTTCCCGGGGGAGATACGCAGTATTTT. Encoded protein: CASSSGLPGGDTQYF. This sequence joins TRBV7-8 and TRBJ2-3; perhaps TRBD2 as D (6 bases). Germline CDR1 reads SGHVS; CDR2 reads FQNEAQ. Trimming stripped 4 bases from V and 5 bases from J, with 16 bases between. The CDR3 is made up of 15 amino acids.

The chain recombines TRBV19 with TRBJ1-1; TRBD1 aligns across 12 bases. The CDR3 length is 17 residues. Germline V gene sequence: CDR1 LNHDA, CDR2 SQIVND (reference sequence). The V and J ends lost 5 bases and 0 bases, in that order; junction bases with no gene match: 7. The CDR3 DNA follows: TGTGCCAGTAGTGCTGGGGACAGGGGGCCAGTGAACACTGAAGCTTTCTTT. This gives the protein CASSAGDRGPVNTEAFF.